Below are 7 T cell receptor beta chains sequenced from a single sample in a study of PD-1 blockade in classical Hodgkin lymphoma. The method was immunoSEQ multiplex PCR; TCRdb's version includes in-frame clones alone and lacks a portion of them. The repertoire holds more than 8,000 clones, with approximately 88% as singletons. The time point was: cycle 4 day 1 (C4D1), after less than seven weeks of nivolumab. Every patient had relapsed following autologous stem cell transplantation, and cohorts differed in brentuximab vedotin exposure. Sequencing used peripheral blood mononuclear cells (PBMCs), obtained before the fourth cycle of nivolumab. The receptors shown here come from a human donor with classical Hodgkin lymphoma.

The chain joins TRBV30 to TRBJ1-1, with 8 bases aligning to TRBD1. This CDR3 region has 11 residues. Losses at the gene ends were 7 bases for V and 5 bases for J; bases not matched to a gene: 3. Germline CDR1 and CDR2: GTSNPN and SVGIG (reference sequence). CDR3 in amino acids: CALQGDTEAFF. For the CDR3, the DNA is TGTGCCTTACAGGGGGATACTGAAGCTTTCTTT.

This sequence joins TRBV2 and TRBJ2-5; TRBD2 aligns across 8 bases. After removal of 6 bases from V and 5 bases from J, the junction contained 11 bases not matched to a gene. The CDR3 runs 15 residues. Per the germline V gene, CDR1 is SNHLY and CDR2 is FYNNEI. CDR3 region: CASSKNGLAVETQYF. The CDR3 DNA reads as TGTGCCAGCAGCAAAAACGGACTAGCTGTCGAGACCCAGTACTTC. Looking up the rest from reference TRBV2 and TRBJ2-5 gives the full variable domain: EPEVTQTPSHQVTQMGQEVILRCVPISNHLYFYWYRQILGQKVEFLVSFYNNEISEKSEIFDDQFSVERPDGSNFTLKIRSTKLEDSAMYFCASSKNGLAVETQYFGPGTRLLVL.

This clone was counted a single time. V and J are TRBV10-2 and TRBJ2-7, with TRBD2 matching 9 bases. After removal of 6 bases from V and 6 bases from J, the junction contained 12 bases not matched to a gene. This CDR3 spans 15 amino acids. Per the germline V gene, CDR1 is WSHSY and CDR2 is SAAADI. As DNA, the CDR3 is TGCGCCAGCAGCGAGACCGGGACTAGCTCTCCCGAGCAGTACTTC. It yields the protein CASSETGTSSPEQYF.

The chain is built from TRBV5-4 and TRBJ2-3; perhaps TRBD2 as D (6 bases). The germline V gene has CDR1 SGHNT and CDR2 YYREEE (reference sequence). Trimming took 9 bases from V and 4 from J, leaving 24 bases between them. The CDR3 loop spans 16 amino acids. CDR3 protein: CATVEMRASAADTQYF. CDR3 nucleotide sequence: TGTGCCACCGTGGAAATGAGGGCTAGCGCAGCAGATACGCAGTATTTT.

V is TRBV15 and J is TRBJ1-1, with no clear D. Germline CDR1 and CDR2: LNHNV and YYDKDF (reference sequence). The CDR3 contains 13 residues. The V end was cut by 7 bases, the J end by 5 bases, with 14 bases between. The CDR3 region is CATTLRGGTEAFF. CDR3 coding DNA: TGTGCCACCACCCTACGGGGAGGGACTGAAGCTTTCTTT.

This chain joins TRBV19 and TRBJ1-1; the D is unclear. The V gene lost 3 bases and the J gene lost 0 bases, with 5 bases spanning the gap. The CDR3 runs 13 residues. Germline V gene data show CDR1 as LNHDA and CDR2 as SQIVND (reference sequence). The CDR3 DNA is TGTGCCAGTAGTATCGGGGTGAACACTGAAGCTTTCTTT. Amino acid sequence: CASSIGVNTEAFF.

The chain recombines TRBV11-2 with TRBJ2-2; maybe TRBD1 (5 bases). V dropped 3 bases and J dropped 5 bases, with 10 bases sitting between them. Looked up from germline, CDR1 is SGHAT and CDR2 is FQNNGV. CDR3 length: 14 amino acids. CDR3 DNA: TGTGCCAGCAGCTTGGAGCAGGGAACCGGGGAGCTGTTTTTT. This codes for CASSLEQGTGELFF.